The clone carrying this TCR beta chain was counted once. These data come from a study of blood T cell repertoires in COVID-19. Study background: Sites across the United States, Italy and Spain contributed samples from acute and convalescent COVID-19. PBMCs, B-cell-depleted T cells, or T cells were the source of the cDNA or gDNA that made up the material.

Trimming removed 8 bases from V and 8 bases from J; junction bases left unmatched: 8. Germline V gene sequence: CDR1 LNHDA, CDR2 SQIVND (reference sequence). This CDR3 is 14 amino acids long. Original processing methods: Amplification of reference gene primers was used by the study to estimate nucleated cell counts. Profiled with immunoSEQ multiplex PCR; TCRdb holds only in-frame clones, not every one. That table is the source of V, J and clone size, and D and trimming were worked out from the DNA. Here the sample spans over 100,000 clones, 79% being singletons. The J gene is TRBJ1-6, the V gene TRBV19; 8 bases line up with TRBD1. The sample comprised peripheral blood. The receptor was isolated from an elderly woman with acute or convalescent COVID-19. The CDR3 DNA reads TGTGCCAGTTCTCCGGGACAGGAATATTCACCCCTCCACTTT. This codes for CASSPGQEYSPLHF.